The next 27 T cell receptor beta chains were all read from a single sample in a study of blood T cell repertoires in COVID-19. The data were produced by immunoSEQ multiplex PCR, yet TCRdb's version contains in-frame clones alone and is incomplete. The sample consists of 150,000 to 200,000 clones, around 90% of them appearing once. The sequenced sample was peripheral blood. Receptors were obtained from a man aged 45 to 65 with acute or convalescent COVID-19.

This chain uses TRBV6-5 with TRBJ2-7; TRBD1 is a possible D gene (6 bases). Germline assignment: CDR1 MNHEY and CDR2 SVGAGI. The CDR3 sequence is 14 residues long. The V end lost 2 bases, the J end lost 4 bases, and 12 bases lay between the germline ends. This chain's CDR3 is CASSYPTGKYEQYF. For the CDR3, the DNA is TGTGCCAGCAGTTACCCGACAGGAAAATACGAGCAGTACTTC.

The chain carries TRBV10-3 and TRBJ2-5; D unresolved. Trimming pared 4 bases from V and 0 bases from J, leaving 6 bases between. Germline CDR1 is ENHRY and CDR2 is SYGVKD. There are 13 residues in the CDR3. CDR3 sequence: CAISATDQETQYF. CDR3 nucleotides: TGTGCCATCAGTGCAACAGACCAAGAGACCCAGTACTTC.

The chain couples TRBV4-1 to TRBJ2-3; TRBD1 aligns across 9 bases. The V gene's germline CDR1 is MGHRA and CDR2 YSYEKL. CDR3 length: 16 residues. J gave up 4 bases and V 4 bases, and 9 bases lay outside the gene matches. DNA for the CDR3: TGCGCCAGCAGCCGGGGAACAGGGGGCGCCCCAGATACGCAGTATTTT. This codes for CASSRGTGGAPDTQYF.

CDR3 sequence reads: CASSEGFSSYNEQFF. The CDR3, as DNA: TGTGCCAGCAGTGAAGGGTTTAGCTCCTACAATGAGCAGTTCTTC. The V and J genes are TRBV2 and TRBJ2-1; unclear D gene. The germline CDR1 and CDR2 sequences are SNHLY and FYNNEI. Trimming pared 1 base from V and 0 bases from J, leaving 7 bases between. The CDR3 is made up of 15 amino acids.

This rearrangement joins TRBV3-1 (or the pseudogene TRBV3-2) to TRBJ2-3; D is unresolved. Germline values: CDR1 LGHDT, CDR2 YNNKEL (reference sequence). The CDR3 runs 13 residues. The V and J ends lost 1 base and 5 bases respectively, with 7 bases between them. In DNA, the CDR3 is TGTGCCAGCAGCCAAGGAGAGGAAGATACGCAGTATTTT. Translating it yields CASSQGEEDTQYF.

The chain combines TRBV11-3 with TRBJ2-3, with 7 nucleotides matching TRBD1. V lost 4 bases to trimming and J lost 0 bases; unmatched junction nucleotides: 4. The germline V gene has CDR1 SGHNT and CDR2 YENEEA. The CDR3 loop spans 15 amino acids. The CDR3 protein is CASSSGTASTDTQYF. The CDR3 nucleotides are TGTGCCAGCAGCTCAGGGACAGCAAGCACAGATACGCAGTATTTT.

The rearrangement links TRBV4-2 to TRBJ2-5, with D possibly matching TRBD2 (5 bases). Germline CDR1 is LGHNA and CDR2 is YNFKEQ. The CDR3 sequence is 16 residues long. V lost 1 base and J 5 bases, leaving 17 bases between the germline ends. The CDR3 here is CASSQVGVSVGETQYF. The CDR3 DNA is TGTGCCAGCAGCCAAGTCGGGGTTTCCGTTGGGGAGACCCAGTACTTC.

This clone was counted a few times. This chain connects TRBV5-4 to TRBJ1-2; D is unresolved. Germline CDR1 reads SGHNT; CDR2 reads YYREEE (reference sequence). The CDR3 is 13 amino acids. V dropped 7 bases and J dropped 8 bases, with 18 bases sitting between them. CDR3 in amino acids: CASSPKEASGYTF. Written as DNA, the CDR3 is TGTGCCAGCTCACCCAAAGAGGCAAGCGGCTACACCTTC.

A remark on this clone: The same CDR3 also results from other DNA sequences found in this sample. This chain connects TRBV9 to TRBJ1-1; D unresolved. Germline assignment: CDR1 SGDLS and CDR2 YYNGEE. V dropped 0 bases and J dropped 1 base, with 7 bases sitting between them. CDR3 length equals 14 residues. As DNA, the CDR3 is TGTGCCAGCAGCGTAGGGGCGGGGAACACTGAAGCTTTCTTT. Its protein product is CASSVGAGNTEAFF.

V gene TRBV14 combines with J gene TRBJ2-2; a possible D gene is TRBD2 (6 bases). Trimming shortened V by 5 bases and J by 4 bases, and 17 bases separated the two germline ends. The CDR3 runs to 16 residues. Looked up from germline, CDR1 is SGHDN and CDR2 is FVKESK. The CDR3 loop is CASSTKKSSVTGELFF. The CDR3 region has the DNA TGTGCCAGCAGCACAAAAAAATCTAGCGTCACCGGGGAGCTGTTTTTT.

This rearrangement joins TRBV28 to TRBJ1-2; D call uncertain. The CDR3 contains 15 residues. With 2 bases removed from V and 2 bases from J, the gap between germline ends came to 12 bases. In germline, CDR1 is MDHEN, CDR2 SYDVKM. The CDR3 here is CASSLVRIQNYGYTF. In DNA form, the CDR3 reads TGTGCCAGCAGTTTAGTCAGGATACAAAACTATGGCTACACCTTC.

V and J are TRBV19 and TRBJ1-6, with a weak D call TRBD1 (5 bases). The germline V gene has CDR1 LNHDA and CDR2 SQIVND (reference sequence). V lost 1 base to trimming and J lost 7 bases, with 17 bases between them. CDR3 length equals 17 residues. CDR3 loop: CASSIVSGAARNSPLHF. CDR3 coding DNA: TGTGCCAGTAGTATAGTGAGTGGGGCAGCCCGAAATTCACCCCTCCACTTT.

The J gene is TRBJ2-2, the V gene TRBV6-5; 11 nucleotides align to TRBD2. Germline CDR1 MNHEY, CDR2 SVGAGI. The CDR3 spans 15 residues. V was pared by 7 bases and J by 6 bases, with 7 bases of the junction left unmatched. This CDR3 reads CASKTSGGLSGELFF. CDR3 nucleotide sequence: TGTGCCAGCAAAACTAGCGGGGGCCTATCCGGGGAGCTGTTTTTT.

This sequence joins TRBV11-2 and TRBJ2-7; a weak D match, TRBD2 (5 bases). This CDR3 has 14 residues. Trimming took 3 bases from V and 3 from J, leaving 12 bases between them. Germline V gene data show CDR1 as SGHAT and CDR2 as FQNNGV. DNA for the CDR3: TGTGCCAGCAGCTTGGGAGCGGATTACTACGAGCAGTACTTC. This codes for CASSLGADYYEQYF. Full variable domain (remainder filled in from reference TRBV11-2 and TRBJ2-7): EAGVAQSPRYKIIEKRQSVAFWCNPISGHATLYWYQQILGQGPKLLIQFQNNGVVDDSQLPKDRFSAERLKGVDSTLKIQPAKLEDSAVYLCASSLGADYYEQYFGPGTRLTVT.

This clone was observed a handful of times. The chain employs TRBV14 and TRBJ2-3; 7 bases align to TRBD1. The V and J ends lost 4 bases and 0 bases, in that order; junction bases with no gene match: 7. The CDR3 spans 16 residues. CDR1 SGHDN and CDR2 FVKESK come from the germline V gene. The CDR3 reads CASSLRTGTSTDTQYF. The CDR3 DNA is TGTGCCAGCAGCCTAAGGACAGGTACTAGCACAGATACGCAGTATTTT.

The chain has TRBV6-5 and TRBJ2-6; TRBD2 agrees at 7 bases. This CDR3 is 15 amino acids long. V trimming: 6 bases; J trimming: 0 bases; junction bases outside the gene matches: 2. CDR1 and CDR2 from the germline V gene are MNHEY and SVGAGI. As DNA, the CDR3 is TGTGCCAGCAGGGGGGGGGACTCTGGGGCCAACGTCCTGACTTTC. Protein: CASRGGDSGANVLTF.

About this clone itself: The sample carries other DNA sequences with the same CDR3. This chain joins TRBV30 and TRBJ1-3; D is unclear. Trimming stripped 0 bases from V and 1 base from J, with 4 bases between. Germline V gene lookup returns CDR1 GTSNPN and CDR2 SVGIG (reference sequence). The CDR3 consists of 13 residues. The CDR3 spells CAWSVSSGNTIYF. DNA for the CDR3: TGTGCCTGGAGTGTCTCTTCTGGAAACACCATATATTTT.

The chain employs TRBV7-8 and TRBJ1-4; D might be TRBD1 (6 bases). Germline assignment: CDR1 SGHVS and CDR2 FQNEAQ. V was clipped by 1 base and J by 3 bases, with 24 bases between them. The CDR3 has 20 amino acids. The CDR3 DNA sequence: TGTGCCAGCAGCTTAGGTGCTTACGGCAGGGGAGAAATGGCTAATGAAAAACTGTTTTTT. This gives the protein CASSLGAYGRGEMANEKLFF.

The CDR3 nucleotides read TGTGCCAGCAGGGGACTAGCGGAGTCAAAGACCCAGTACTTC. Translation: CASRGLAESKTQYF. This chain uses TRBV6-5 with TRBJ2-5; 11 bases fit TRBD2. The CDR3 runs to 14 residues. CDR1 MNHEY and CDR2 SVGAGI come from the germline V gene. V dropped 6 bases and J dropped 6; count of bases not matched to a gene: 6.

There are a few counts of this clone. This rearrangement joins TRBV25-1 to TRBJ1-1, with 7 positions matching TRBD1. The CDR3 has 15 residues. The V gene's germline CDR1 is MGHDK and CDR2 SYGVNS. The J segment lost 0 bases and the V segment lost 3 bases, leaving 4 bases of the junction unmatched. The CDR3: CASSEPGGVNTEAFF. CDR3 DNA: TGTGCCAGCAGTGAGCCAGGGGGAGTGAACACTGAAGCTTTCTTT.

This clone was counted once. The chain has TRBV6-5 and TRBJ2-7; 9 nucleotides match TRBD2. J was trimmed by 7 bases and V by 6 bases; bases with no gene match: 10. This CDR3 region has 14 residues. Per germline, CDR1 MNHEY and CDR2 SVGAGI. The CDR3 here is CASRRAGGPGEQYF. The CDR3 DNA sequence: TGTGCCAGCAGGCGAGCGGGGGGCCCGGGGGAGCAGTACTTC.

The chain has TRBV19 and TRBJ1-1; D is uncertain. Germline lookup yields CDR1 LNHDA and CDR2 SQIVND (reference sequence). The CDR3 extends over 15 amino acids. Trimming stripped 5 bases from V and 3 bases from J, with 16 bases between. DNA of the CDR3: TGTGCCAGTAGTTCCCGTGGTTGGCGGGACACTGAAGCTTTCTTT. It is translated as CASSSRGWRDTEAFF.

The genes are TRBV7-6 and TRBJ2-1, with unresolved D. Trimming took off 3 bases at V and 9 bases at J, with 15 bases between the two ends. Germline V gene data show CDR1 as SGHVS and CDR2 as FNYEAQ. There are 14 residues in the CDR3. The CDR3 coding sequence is TGTGCCAGCAGCTTGCGTCTAGGAATAGGTGAGCAGTTCTTC. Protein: CASSLRLGIGEQFF.

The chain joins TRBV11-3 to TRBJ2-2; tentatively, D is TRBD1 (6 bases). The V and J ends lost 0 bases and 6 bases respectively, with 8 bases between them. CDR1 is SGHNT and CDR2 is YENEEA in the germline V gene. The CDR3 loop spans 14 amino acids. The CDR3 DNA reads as TGTGCCAGCAGCTTAGAACAGGGATCCGGGGAGCTGTTTTTT. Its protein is CASSLEQGSGELFF.

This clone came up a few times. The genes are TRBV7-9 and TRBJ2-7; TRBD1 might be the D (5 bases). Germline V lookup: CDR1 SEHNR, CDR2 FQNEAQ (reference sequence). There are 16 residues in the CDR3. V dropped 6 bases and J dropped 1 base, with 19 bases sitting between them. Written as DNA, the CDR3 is TGTGCCAGCAGTGCAAGCGACCCTAGGGGTTCCTACGAGCAGTACTTC. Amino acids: CASSASDPRGSYEQYF.

DNA of the CDR3: TGTGCCAGCACTGTACAGGGAACCTATAATTCACCCCTCCACTTT. Protein product: CASTVQGTYNSPLHF. The J gene is TRBJ1-6, the V gene TRBV6-5; weak D call: TRBD1 (6 bases). This CDR3 contains 15 residues. Germline V lookup: CDR1 MNHEY, CDR2 SVGAGI. V gave up 7 bases and J gave up 2 bases, with 12 bases separating them.

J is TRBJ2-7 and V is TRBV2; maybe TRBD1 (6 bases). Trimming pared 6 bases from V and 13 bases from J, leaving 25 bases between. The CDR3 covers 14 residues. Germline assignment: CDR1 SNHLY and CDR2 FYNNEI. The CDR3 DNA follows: TGTGCCAGCAGAACCACCCTTGAGACAGGAGCTTTTTACTTC. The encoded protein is CASRTTLETGAFYF.